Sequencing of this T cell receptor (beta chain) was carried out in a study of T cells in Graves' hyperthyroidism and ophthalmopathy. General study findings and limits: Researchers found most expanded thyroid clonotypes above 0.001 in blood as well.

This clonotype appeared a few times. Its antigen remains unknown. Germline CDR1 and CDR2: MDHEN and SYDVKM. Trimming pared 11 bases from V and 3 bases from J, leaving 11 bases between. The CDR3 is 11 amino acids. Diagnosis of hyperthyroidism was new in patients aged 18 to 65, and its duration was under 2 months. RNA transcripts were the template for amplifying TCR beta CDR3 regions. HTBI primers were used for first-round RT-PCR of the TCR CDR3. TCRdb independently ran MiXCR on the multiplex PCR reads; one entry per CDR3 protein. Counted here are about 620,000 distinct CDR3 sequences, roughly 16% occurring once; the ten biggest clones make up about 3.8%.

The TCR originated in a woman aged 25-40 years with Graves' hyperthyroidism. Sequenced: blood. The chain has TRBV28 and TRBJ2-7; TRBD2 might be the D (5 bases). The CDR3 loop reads CAGGAGYEQYF. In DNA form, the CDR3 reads TGTGCCGGAGGTGCAGGCTACGAGCAGTACTTC. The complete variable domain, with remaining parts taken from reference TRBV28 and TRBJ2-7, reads DVKVTQSSRYLVKRTGEKVFLECVQDMDHENMFWYRQDPGLGLRLIYFSYDVKMKEKGDIPEGYSVSREKKERFSLILESASTNQTSMYLCAGGAGYEQYFGPGTRLTVT.